The rows below give T cell receptor beta chains drawn from one sample of a study of regulatory T cells in long-lasting Graves disease. TCRdb re-derived calls from the multiplex PCR reads in MiXCR, one entry per CDR3 protein. The table records 350,000 to 450,000 distinct CDR3 sequences, more than 20% of them present only once. The specimen was peripheral blood mononuclear cells (PBMCs), collected when the disease was refractory, from a patient treated with antithyroid drugs. These TCRs come from a woman aged 40 to 55 with Graves disease. CDR3s include the opening cysteine and the closing phenylalanine or tryptophan. Each record gives: J gene, V gene, D gene, clone size, CDR3 protein, CDR3 DNA. D genes are given only for firm matches. Not all rows give a size; the values are once, few, many and, for expanded clones, a class.

j_gene: TRBJ2-1; v_gene: TRBV2; d_gene: TRBD2; abundance: NA; CDR3aa: CASTGEVAGGDEQFF; CDR3nt: TGTGCCAGCACCGGCGAGGTAGCGGGAGGGGATGAGCAGTTCTTC
j_gene: TRBJ1-1; v_gene: TRBV5-1; d_gene: TRBD1; abundance: few; CDR3aa: CASSLRAGGIGTEAFF; CDR3nt: TGCGCCAGCAGCCTCCGGGCAGGGGGTATCGGGACTGAAGCTTTCTTT
j_gene: TRBJ2-7; v_gene: TRBV20-1; d_gene: NA; abundance: NA; CDR3aa: CSASGLLGGPGGRLGEQYF; CDR3nt: TGCAGTGCTAGTGGGCTTCTTGGGGGCCCTGGCGGGAGATTGGGCGAGCAGTACTTC
j_gene: TRBJ2-5; v_gene: TRBV11-3; d_gene: NA; abundance: many; CDR3aa: CASSFELQETQYF; CDR3nt: TGTGCCAGCAGCTTCGAACTCCAAGAGACCCAGTACTTC
j_gene: TRBJ1-5; v_gene: TRBV28; d_gene: NA; abundance: many; CDR3aa: CASRYRVIIGNQPQHF; CDR3nt: TGTGCCAGCAGGTACAGGGTAATTATAGGCAATCAGCCCCAGCATTTT
j_gene: TRBJ2-1; v_gene: TRBV20-1; d_gene: TRBD2; abundance: NA; CDR3aa: CSAQYSGGAYNEQFF; CDR3nt: TGCAGTGCCCAATATAGCGGGGGAGCCTACAATGAGCAGTTCTTC
j_gene: TRBJ1-1; v_gene: TRBV28; d_gene: NA; abundance: many; CDR3aa: CASSLSKGEVNTEAFF; CDR3nt: TGTGCCAGCAGTTTAAGCAAGGGGGAGGTGAACACTGAAGCTTTCTTT
j_gene: TRBJ2-2; v_gene: TRBV5-6; d_gene: NA; abundance: few; CDR3aa: CASTDLSGELFF; CDR3nt: TGTGCCAGCACCGACCTATCCGGGGAGCTGTTTTTT
j_gene: TRBJ1-5; v_gene: TRBV27; d_gene: NA; abundance: NA; CDR3aa: CASSLYQTSNQPQHF; CDR3nt: TGTGCCAGCAGTTTATACCAGACGAGCAATCAGCCCCAGCATTTT
j_gene: TRBJ1-1; v_gene: TRBV20-1; d_gene: NA; abundance: many; CDR3aa: CSAKSSLNTEAFF; CDR3nt: TGCAGTGCTAAATCTAGCCTGAACACTGAAGCTTTCTTT
j_gene: TRBJ2-2; v_gene: TRBV28; d_gene: TRBD1; abundance: few; CDR3aa: CASSRTGGYTGELFF; CDR3nt: TGTGCCAGCAGCCGGACAGGGGGGTACACCGGGGAGCTGTTTTTT
j_gene: TRBJ1-4; v_gene: TRBV5-1; d_gene: NA; abundance: few; CDR3aa: CASSLGGALANEKLFF; CDR3nt: TGCGCCAGCAGCTTGGGAGGGGCCTTGGCTAATGAAAAACTGTTTTTT
j_gene: TRBJ1-5; v_gene: TRBV5-6; d_gene: NA; abundance: few; CDR3aa: CASSFSVGNQPQHF; CDR3nt: TGTGCCAGCAGCTTTTCAGTTGGTAATCAGCCCCAGCATTTT
j_gene: TRBJ2-3; v_gene: TRBV19; d_gene: NA; abundance: NA; CDR3aa: CASSIGSGGTSTDTQYF; CDR3nt: TGTGCCAGTAGTATTGGAAGTGGCGGGACAAGCACAGATACGCAGTATTTT
j_gene: TRBJ2-7; v_gene: TRBV28; d_gene: NA; abundance: many; CDR3aa: CASSLGSGLLYEQYF; CDR3nt: TGTGCCAGCAGTTTGGGGTCTGGACTACTCTACGAGCAGTACTTC
j_gene: TRBJ1-1; v_gene: TRBV7-9; d_gene: NA; abundance: many; CDR3aa: CASSLTAVNTEAFF; CDR3nt: TGTGCCAGCAGTTTAACAGCCGTGAACACTGAAGCTTTCTTT
j_gene: TRBJ2-3; v_gene: TRBV7-9; d_gene: NA; abundance: NA; CDR3aa: CAPEPSTDTQYF; CDR3nt: TGTGCTCCGGAGCCTAGCACAGATACGCAGTATTTT
j_gene: TRBJ2-3; v_gene: TRBV7-9; d_gene: TRBD2; abundance: NA; CDR3aa: CASSQGLAGVRGTQYF; CDR3nt: TGTGCCAGCAGCCAAGGACTAGCGGGAGTCCGGGGTACGCAGTATTTT
j_gene: TRBJ1-5; v_gene: TRBV5-1; d_gene: NA; abundance: many; CDR3aa: CASSPEGQSNQPQHF; CDR3nt: TGCGCCAGCAGCCCGGAGGGACAAAGCAATCAGCCCCAGCATTTT
j_gene: TRBJ1-2; v_gene: TRBV7-9; d_gene: NA; abundance: NA; CDR3aa: CASSPSQVSLYGYTF; CDR3nt: TGTGCCAGCAGCCCGTCTCAAGTATCTCTGTATGGCTACACCTTC
j_gene: TRBJ1-5; v_gene: TRBV20-1; d_gene: NA; abundance: NA; CDR3aa: CSARDPGYSNQPQHF; CDR3nt: TGCAGTGCTAGAGACCCTGGTTATAGCAATCAGCCCCAGCATTTT
j_gene: TRBJ1-6; v_gene: TRBV5-1; d_gene: NA; abundance: NA; CDR3aa: CASSSNFGQPDNSPLHF; CDR3nt: TGCGCCAGCAGCTCGAATTTCGGGCAGCCAGATAATTCACCCCTCCACTTT
j_gene: TRBJ2-2; v_gene: TRBV2; d_gene: TRBD2; abundance: many; CDR3aa: CAVGLAGVYTGELFF; CDR3nt: TGTGCCGTGGGACTAGCGGGAGTTTACACCGGGGAGCTGTTTTTT
j_gene: TRBJ2-7; v_gene: TRBV19; d_gene: NA; abundance: few; CDR3aa: CASSSWREEEQYF; CDR3nt: TGTGCCAGTAGTAGTTGGCGGGAAGAGGAGCAGTACTTC
j_gene: TRBJ1-1; v_gene: TRBV6-1; d_gene: TRBD1; abundance: many; CDR3aa: CASSGDRVMNTEAFF; CDR3nt: TGTGCCAGCAGTGGGGACAGAGTCATGAACACTGAAGCTTTCTTT
j_gene: TRBJ2-2; v_gene: TRBV28; d_gene: NA; abundance: many; CDR3aa: CASSLQHRKEKPGELFF; CDR3nt: TGTGCCAGCAGTTTACAACACCGCAAGGAGAAGCCCGGGGAGCTGTTTTTT
j_gene: TRBJ1-5; v_gene: TRBV12-3/TRBV12-4; d_gene: TRBD1; abundance: NA; CDR3aa: CASSTGGDQPQHF; CDR3nt: TGTGCCAGCAGCACAGGGGGCGATCAGCCCCAGCATTTT
j_gene: TRBJ1-1; v_gene: TRBV12-3/TRBV12-4; d_gene: NA; abundance: many; CDR3aa: CASSFWRGWKMNTEAFF; CDR3nt: TGTGCCAGCAGTTTTTGGAGGGGGTGGAAGATGAACACTGAAGCTTTCTTT
j_gene: TRBJ2-2; v_gene: TRBV11-2; d_gene: TRBD1; abundance: many; CDR3aa: CASSISGTVLGELFF; CDR3nt: TGTGCCAGCAGCATCTCCGGGACAGTTCTTGGGGAGCTGTTTTTT
j_gene: TRBJ2-7; v_gene: TRBV28; d_gene: NA; abundance: many; CDR3aa: CASSPRAGWRFSYEQYF; CDR3nt: TGTGCCAGCAGTCCCAGGGCCGGATGGCGGTTCTCCTACGAGCAGTACTTC
j_gene: TRBJ1-1; v_gene: TRBV28; d_gene: NA; abundance: many; CDR3aa: CASSSVGTEAFF; CDR3nt: TGTGCCAGCAGTTCGGTGGGCACTGAAGCTTTCTTT